The rows below give T cell receptor beta chains drawn from one sample of a study of T cells in Graves' hyperthyroidism and ophthalmopathy. TCRdb fed the multiplex PCR reads into MiXCR, producing one record per CDR3 protein. Of about 92,000 distinct CDR3 sequences in the sample, about half were seen once. Source material: blood. The receptors shown here come from a woman in her 40s with Graves' hyperthyroidism. Both conserved end residues are part of each CDR3. D genes are given only for firm matches. A row's size may be missing; if present it is once, few, many or a size class.

j_gene	len	d_gene	v_gene	abundance	CDR3nt	CDR3aa
TRBJ2-2	15	TRBD1	TRBV7-3	.	TGTGCCAGCAGCCGGACAGGGGCCCACAGCGGGGAGCTGTTTTTT	CASSRTGAHSGELFF
TRBJ1-2	13	TRBD1	TRBV29-1	.	TGCAGCGTTGAAGTAGGTACAGGGGATGGCTACACCTTC	CSVEVGTGDGYTF
TRBJ1-6	17	TRBD1	TRBV7-2	.	TGTGCCAGCAGCTTAGCGTTACAGGGGTTCTACAATTCACCCCTCCACTTT	CASSLALQGFYNSPLHF
TRBJ1-1	16	TRBD1	TRBV7-2	.	TGTGCCAGCAGCACTAGGGGGCAGGGGGCCTGGACTGAAGCTTTCTTT	CASSTRGQGAWTEAFF
TRBJ1-1	16	TRBD1	TRBV15	many	TGTGCCACCAGCAGAGTGGCTCACCCTACAGGGGGCTCGGCTTTCTTT	CATSRVAHPTGGSAFF
TRBJ1-1	17	TRBD1	TRBV5-1	many	TGCGCCAGCAGCCTTAGACAGGGAGGGGGCCTGAACACTGAAGCTTTCTTT	CASSLRQGGGLNTEAFF
TRBJ2-5	14	TRBD1	TRBV10-3	once	TGTGCCATCAGCACAGGGGGAAATCTAGAGACCCAGTACTTC	CAISTGGNLETQYF
TRBJ1-1	15	.	TRBV7-9	many	TGTGCCAGCAGCTACCACCCGGACGGGAACACTGAAGCTTTCTTT	CASSYHPDGNTEAFF
TRBJ1-6	16	.	TRBV9	.	TGTGCCAGCTCACCACGTCTCCCCGGGGCAGATTCACCCCTCCACTTT	CASSPRLPGADSPLHF
TRBJ2-5	13	TRBD2	TRBV10-3	.	TGTGCCATCGGACTAGCGGGAGCTGAGACCCAGTACTTC	CAIGLAGAETQYF
TRBJ1-1	16	.	TRBV20-1	.	TGCAGTGCTAGAGGTCCGGGGAACTTTGGGAACACTGAAGCTTTCTTT	CSARGPGNFGNTEAFF
TRBJ2-7	15	TRBD2	TRBV10-3	many	TGTGCCATCAGTGAAGTCCCTAGCGGGTCGTACGAGCAGTACTTC	CAISEVPSGSYEQYF
TRBJ1-5	14	.	TRBV13	many	TGTGCCAGCAGTTTGGGGGGGGGCAATCAGCCCCAGCATTTT	CASSLGGGNQPQHF
TRBJ1-1	14	.	TRBV12-3/TRBV12-4	many	TGTGCCAGCAGAGACCGTCTGAGGCACACTGAAGCTTTCTTT	CASRDRLRHTEAFF
TRBJ2-1	11	.	TRBV20-1	.	TGCAGTGCTAGAGGCGGAAGGGAGCAGTTCTTC	CSARGGREQFF
TRBJ2-5	15	TRBD2	TRBV11-1	.	TGTGCCAGCAGCTTAGGACTAGCGGGAGCAAAGACCCAGTACTTC	CASSLGLAGAKTQYF
TRBJ1-1	14	TRBD1	TRBV20-1	many	TGCAGTGCTCCAAATACAGGGGGTGGCACTGAAGCTTTCTTT	CSAPNTGGGTEAFF
TRBJ1-1	11	TRBD1	TRBV29-1	.	TGCAGCGTTGAACGGGACAGGGGTCCTTTCTTT	CSVERDRGPFF
TRBJ1-2	14	TRBD1	TRBV7-9	.	TGTGCCAGCAGCTTGGGGACAGGGGCGGGTGGCTACACCTTC	CASSLGTGAGGYTF
TRBJ2-3	13	.	TRBV2	many	TGTGCCAGCAGCCAACTGAGCGCAGCTACGCAGTATTTT	CASSQLSAATQYF
TRBJ2-5	11	.	TRBV7-2	.	TGTGCCAGCAGCTTAGGAGGGGGAGGAGAATTC	CASSLGGGGEF
TRBJ2-7	16	TRBD2	TRBV7-2	.	TGTGCCAGCAGCTCCAGAGGGACTAGCGGGAGTCGTGAGCAGTACTTC	CASSSRGTSGSREQYF
TRBJ2-7	11	.	TRBV11-1	.	TGTGCCAGCAACTTCGGGCACGAGCAGTACTTC	CASNFGHEQYF
TRBJ1-2	15	.	TRBV20-1	few	TGCGGTGCCCAGGGCGGGGAGGGGTTTAACTATGGCTACACCTTC	CGAQGGEGFNYGYTF
TRBJ2-7	12	.	TRBV20-1	many	TGCAGTGCACCGGACACAGGCTACGAGCAGTACTTC	CSAPDTGYEQYF
TRBJ2-3	15	.	TRBV7-2	few	TGTGCCAGCAGCTATTTGAGGGGAGCAATAAATACGCAGTATTTT	CASSYLRGAINTQYF
TRBJ1-3	14	TRBD1	TRBV12-3/TRBV12-4	many	TGTGCCAGCAAACTGACAGGGGCTGGAAACACCATATATTTT	CASKLTGAGNTIYF
TRBJ1-2	13	.	TRBV7-8	.	TGTGCCAGCAGCGGGGGGCCCTACTATGGCTACACCTTC	CASSGGPYYGYTF
TRBJ2-5	15	.	TRBV7-3	.	TGTGCCAGCAGCTTGATGGCCGGCTCCCAAGAGACCCAGTACTTC	CASSLMAGSQETQYF
TRBJ2-5	17	TRBD2	TRBV12-3/TRBV12-4	.	TGTGCCAGCAGTCCGCGACTTGGACTAGCGCGACAAGAGACCCAGTACTTC	CASSPRLGLARQETQYF
TRBJ2-7	17	TRBD2	TRBV7-8	few	TGTGCCAGCAGCTTAGGACTAGCGGGACCGTCATCCTACGAGCAGTACTTC	CASSLGLAGPSSYEQYF
TRBJ1-5	15	.	TRBV5-1	few	TGCGCCAGCAGCTTGCAGGGAGGAACCCAAGAGACCCAGCATTTT	CASSLQGGTQETQHF
TRBJ1-4	16	.	TRBV2	many	TGTGCCAGCAGTCCCCGTTTTATCACAACTAATGAAAAACTGTTTTTT	CASSPRFITTNEKLFF
TRBJ2-5	14	TRBD2	TRBV29-1	many	TGCAGCGTTTCTAGCGGGAGGGCCCAAGAGACCCAGTACTTC	CSVSSGRAQETQYF
TRBJ2-2	13	TRBD1	TRBV29-1	few	TGCAGCGTTGACGGGACAGACACCGGGGAGCTGTTTTTT	CSVDGTDTGELFF
TRBJ2-7	14	.	TRBV5-5	many	TGTGCCAGCAGCTGGGCATTGTTGGGCTACGAGCAGTACTTC	CASSWALLGYEQYF
TRBJ1-4	16	TRBD1	TRBV6-6	many	TGTGCCAGCAGTTCCGTCCCAAGACAGGGACGAGAAAAACTGTTTTTT	CASSSVPRQGREKLFF
TRBJ1-5	13	.	TRBV6-6	.	TGTGCCAGCAGTGAGGGGTGGCTAGCGCCCCAGCATTTT	CASSEGWLAPQHF
TRBJ2-7	14	TRBD1	TRBV10-3	.	TGTGCCATCGCCGGACAGGGGGTTGCCTACGAGCAGTACTTC	CAIAGQGVAYEQYF
TRBJ1-3	17	TRBD1	TRBV20-1	many	TGCAGTGCTAGGATAATCGAGGGGGCGCGGTCTGGAAACACCATATATTTT	CSARIIEGARSGNTIYF
TRBJ2-7	15	TRBD1	TRBV19	.	TGTGCCAGTGGCATTTTGGGACAGGCGACCTACGAGCAGTACTTC	CASGILGQATYEQYF
TRBJ1-4	16	.	TRBV4-3	many	TGCGCCAGCAGCCAAGAAGGGCGAGGTCTCAATGAAAAACTGTTTTTT	CASSQEGRGLNEKLFF
TRBJ2-5	13	.	TRBV7-3	.	TGTGCCAGCAGCTTAACCGGGACCGAGACCCAGTACTTC	CASSLTGTETQYF
TRBJ1-6	16	.	TRBV14	.	TGTGCCAGCAGCCAGAGAGGGGACACGGCGACTCGGCCCCTCCACTTT	CASSQRGDTATRPLHF
TRBJ2-7	16	TRBD2	TRBV7-2	.	TGTGCCGGCAGCTTCGCTGGACTAGCGGGGGTTTACGAGCAGTACTTC	CAGSFAGLAGVYEQYF
TRBJ2-7	14	TRBD1	TRBV10-3	few	TGTGCCAGCAGTTCGGGACAGGGGGCCTACGAGCAGTACTTC	CASSSGQGAYEQYF
TRBJ2-7	15	TRBD2	TRBV7-2	medium-sized	TGTGCCAGCAGCTTAGGACTAGCGCCTACCTACGAGCAGTACTTC	CASSLGLAPTYEQYF
TRBJ1-5	16	TRBD1	TRBV5-1	many	TGCGCCAGCAGCTTTCTGGACAGGTTGAGCAATCAGCCCCAGCATTTT	CASSFLDRLSNQPQHF
TRBJ2-5	14	TRBD1	TRBV5-1	.	TGCGCCAGTAGACCGGGACAGGGGCGAGAGACCCAGTACTTC	CASRPGQGRETQYF
TRBJ2-5	15	TRBD2	TRBV5-1	.	TGCGCCAGCATTTGGGGCGGGAGCACTGAAGAGACCCAGTATTTC	CASIWGGSTEETQYF
TRBJ1-6	15	.	TRBV20-1	.	TGCAGTGCCACTCCACTAGCGGTCGGCAATTCACCCCTCCACTTT	CSATPLAVGNSPLHF
TRBJ2-5	15	.	TRBV20-1	medium-sized	TGCAGTGCTAGCCGGGACGGACACACCCAAGAGACCCAGTACTTC	CSASRDGHTQETQYF
TRBJ2-5	15	.	TRBV12-3/TRBV12-4	.	TGTGCCAGCAGTTTAGCGGGGGGCGCGGTGGCGACCCGGTACTTC	CASSLAGGAVATRYF
TRBJ2-6	12	.	TRBV29-1	.	TGCAGCGTTCGAAAGGACTCCAACGCCCTGACTTTC	CSVRKDSNALTF
TRBJ1-5	16	.	TRBV10-3	many	TGTGCCATCAGTGAGTCGACGGGGGGCGCAGGGCAGCCCCAGCATTTT	CAISESTGGAGQPQHF
TRBJ1-1	14	.	TRBV19	few	TGTGCCAGTAGTATCGATACAGGGATCACTGAAGCTTTCTTT	CASSIDTGITEAFF
TRBJ1-2	13	TRBD1	TRBV25-1	.	TGTGCCAGCAGTGGACAGGGGGGATCTGGCTACACCTTC	CASSGQGGSGYTF